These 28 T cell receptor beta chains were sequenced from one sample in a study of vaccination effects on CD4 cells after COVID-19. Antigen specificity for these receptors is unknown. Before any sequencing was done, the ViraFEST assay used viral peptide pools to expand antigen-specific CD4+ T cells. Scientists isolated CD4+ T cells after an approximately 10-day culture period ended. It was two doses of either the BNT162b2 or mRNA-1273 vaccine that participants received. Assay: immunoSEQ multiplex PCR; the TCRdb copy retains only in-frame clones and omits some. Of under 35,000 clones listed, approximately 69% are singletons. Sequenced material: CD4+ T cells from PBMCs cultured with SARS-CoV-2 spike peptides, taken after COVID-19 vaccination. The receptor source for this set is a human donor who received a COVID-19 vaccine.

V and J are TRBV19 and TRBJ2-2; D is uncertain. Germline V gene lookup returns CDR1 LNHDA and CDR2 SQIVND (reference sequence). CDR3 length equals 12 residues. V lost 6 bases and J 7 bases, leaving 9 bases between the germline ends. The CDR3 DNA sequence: TGTGCCAGTAGGGGTCGGATCGGGGAGCTGTTTTTT. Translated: CASRGRIGELFF.

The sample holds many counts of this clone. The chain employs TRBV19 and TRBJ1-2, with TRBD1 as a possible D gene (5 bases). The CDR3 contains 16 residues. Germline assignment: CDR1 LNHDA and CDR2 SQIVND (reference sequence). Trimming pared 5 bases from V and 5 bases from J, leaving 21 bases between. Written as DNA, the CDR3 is TGTGCCAGTAGTCCCCACCACGTCGGGGGGTCTTATGGCTACACCTTC. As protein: CASSPHHVGGSYGYTF.

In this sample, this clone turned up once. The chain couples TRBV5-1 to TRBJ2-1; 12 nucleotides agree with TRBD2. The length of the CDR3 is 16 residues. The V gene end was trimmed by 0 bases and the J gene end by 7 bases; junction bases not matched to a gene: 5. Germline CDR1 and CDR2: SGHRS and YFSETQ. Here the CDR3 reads CASSLVVLAGGNEQFF. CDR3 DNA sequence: TGCGCCAGCAGCTTGGTCGTGCTAGCGGGAGGGAATGAGCAGTTCTTC.

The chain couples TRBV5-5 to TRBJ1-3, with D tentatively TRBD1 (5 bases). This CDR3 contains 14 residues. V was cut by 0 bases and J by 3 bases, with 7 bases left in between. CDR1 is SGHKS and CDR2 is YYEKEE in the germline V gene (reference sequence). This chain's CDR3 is CASSLGRDGNTIYF. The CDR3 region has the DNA TGTGCCAGCAGCTTGGGCAGGGATGGAAACACCATATATTTT. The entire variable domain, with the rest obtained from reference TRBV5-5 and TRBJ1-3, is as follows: DAGVTQSPTHLIKTRGQQVTLRCSPISGHKSVSWYQQVLGQGPQFIFQYYEKEERGRGNFPDRFSARQFPNYSSELNVNALLLGDSALYLCASSLGRDGNTIYFGEGSWLTVV.

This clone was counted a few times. CDR3 in DNA: TGTGCCAGCTCACGGGACAGCGAGAACACTGAAGCTTTCTTT. Its translation: CASSRDSENTEAFF. The gene calls are TRBV18 and TRBJ1-1, with TRBD1 matching 7 bases. CDR3 length: 14 residues. CDR1 and CDR2 from the germline V gene are KGHSH and LQKENI. Unmatched junction bases numbered 3, after V lost 4 bases and J lost 1 base.

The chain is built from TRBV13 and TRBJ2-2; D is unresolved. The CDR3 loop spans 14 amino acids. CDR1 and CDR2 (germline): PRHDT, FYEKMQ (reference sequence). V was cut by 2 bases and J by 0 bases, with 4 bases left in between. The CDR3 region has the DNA TGTGCCAGCAGCTTATCACCGAACACCGGGGAGCTGTTTTTT. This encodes CASSLSPNTGELFF.

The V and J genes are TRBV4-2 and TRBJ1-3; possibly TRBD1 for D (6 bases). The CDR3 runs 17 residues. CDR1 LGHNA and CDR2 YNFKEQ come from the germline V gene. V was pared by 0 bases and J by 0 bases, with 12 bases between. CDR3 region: CASSQDRGGSSGNTIYF. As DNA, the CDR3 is TGTGCCAGCAGCCAAGATAGGGGGGGCAGCTCTGGAAACACCATATATTTT.

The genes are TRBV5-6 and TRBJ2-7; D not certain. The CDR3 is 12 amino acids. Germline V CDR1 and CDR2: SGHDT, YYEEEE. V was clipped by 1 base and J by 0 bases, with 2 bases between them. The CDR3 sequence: CASSLSSYEQYF. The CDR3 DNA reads TGTGCCAGCAGCTTGAGCTCCTACGAGCAGTACTTC.

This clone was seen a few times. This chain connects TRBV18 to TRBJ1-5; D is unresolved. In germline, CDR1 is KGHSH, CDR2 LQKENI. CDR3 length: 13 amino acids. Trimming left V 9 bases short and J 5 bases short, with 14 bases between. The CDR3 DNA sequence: TGTGCCAGTGGTATCCAGTTCGATCAGCCCCAGCATTTT. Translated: CASGIQFDQPQHF.

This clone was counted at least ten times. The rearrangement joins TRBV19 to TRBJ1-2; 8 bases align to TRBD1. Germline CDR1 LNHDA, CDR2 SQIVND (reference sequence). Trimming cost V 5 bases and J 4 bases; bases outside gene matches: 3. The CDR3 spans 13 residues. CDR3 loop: CASSRTGFYGYTF. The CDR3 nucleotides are TGTGCCAGTAGTCGGACAGGGTTCTATGGCTACACCTTC.

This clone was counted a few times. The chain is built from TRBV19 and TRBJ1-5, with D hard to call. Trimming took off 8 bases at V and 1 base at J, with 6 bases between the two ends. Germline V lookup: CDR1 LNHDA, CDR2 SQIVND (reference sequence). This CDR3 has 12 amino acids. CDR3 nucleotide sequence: TGTGCCAGTCAGGAGAGCAATCAGCCCCAGCATTTT. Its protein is CASQESNQPQHF.

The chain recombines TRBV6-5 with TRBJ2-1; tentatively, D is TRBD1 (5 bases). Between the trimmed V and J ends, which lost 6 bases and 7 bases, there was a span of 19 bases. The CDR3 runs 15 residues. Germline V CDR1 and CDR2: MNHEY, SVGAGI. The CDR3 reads CASSRGQGTGNEQFF. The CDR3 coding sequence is TGTGCCAGCAGCCGTGGGCAGGGAACGGGTAATGAGCAGTTCTTC.

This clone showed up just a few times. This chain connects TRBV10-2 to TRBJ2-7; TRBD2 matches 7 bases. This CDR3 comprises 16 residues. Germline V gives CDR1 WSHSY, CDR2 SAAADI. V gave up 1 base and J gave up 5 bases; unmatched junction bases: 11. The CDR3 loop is CASSEWAGVGRNEQYF. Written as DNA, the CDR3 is TGCGCCAGCAGTGAGTGGGCGGGAGTTGGTAGAAACGAGCAGTACTTC.

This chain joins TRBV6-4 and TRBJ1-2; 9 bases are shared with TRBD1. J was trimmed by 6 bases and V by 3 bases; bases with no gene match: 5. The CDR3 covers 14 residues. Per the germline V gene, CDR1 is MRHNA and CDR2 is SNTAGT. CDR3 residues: CASSEGQGLNGYTF. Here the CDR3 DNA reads TGTGCCAGCAGTGAGGGACAGGGCCTTAATGGCTACACCTTC.

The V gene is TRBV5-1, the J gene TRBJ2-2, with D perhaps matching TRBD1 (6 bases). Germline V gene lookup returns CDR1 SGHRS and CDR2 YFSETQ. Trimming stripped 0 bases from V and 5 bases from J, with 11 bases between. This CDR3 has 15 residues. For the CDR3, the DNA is TGCGCCAGCAGCTTGGAGGGGGAGTGGACCGGGGAGCTGTTTTTT. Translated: CASSLEGEWTGELFF. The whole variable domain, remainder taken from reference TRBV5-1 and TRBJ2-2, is KAGVTQTPRYLIKTRGQQVTLSCSPISGHRSVSWYQQTPGQGLQFLFEYFSETQRNKGNFPGRFSGRQFSNSRSEMNVSTLELGDSALYLCASSLEGEWTGELFFGEGSRLTVL.

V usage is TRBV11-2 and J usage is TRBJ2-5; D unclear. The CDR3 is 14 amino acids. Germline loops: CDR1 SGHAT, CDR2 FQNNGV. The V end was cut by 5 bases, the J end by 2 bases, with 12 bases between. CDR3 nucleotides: TGTGCCAGCAGCCCCGTTGTGCGACAAGAGACCCAGTACTTC. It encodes CASSPVVRQETQYF. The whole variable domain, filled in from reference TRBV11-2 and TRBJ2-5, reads EAGVAQSPRYKIIEKRQSVAFWCNPISGHATLYWYQQILGQGPKLLIQFQNNGVVDDSQLPKDRFSAERLKGVDSTLKIQPAKLEDSAVYLCASSPVVRQETQYFGPGTRLLVL.

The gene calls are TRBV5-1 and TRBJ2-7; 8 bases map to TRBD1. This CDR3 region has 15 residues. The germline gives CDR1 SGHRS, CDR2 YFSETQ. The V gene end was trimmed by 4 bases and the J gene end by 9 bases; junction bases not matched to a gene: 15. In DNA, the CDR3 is TGCGCCAGCAGCCAGCGGGCAGAGACAGGGGAAAGGCAGTACTTC. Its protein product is CASSQRAETGERQYF.

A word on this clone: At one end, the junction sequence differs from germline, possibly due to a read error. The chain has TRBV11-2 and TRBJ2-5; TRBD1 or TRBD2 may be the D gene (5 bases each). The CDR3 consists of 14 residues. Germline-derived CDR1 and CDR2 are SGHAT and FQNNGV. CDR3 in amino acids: CASSLEPGPHLGDF. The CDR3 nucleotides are TGTGCCAGCAGCTTGGAACCGGGACCTCACCTCGGGGACTTC.

The CDR3 reads CASSETSGGQETQYF. CDR3 sequence (DNA): TGTGCCAGCAGCGAAACTAGCGGGGGCCAAGAGACCCAGTACTTC. The V call is TRBV3-1 (or the pseudogene TRBV3-2), the J call TRBJ2-5, with 11 bases fitting TRBD2. The J segment lost 1 base and the V segment lost 5 bases, leaving 3 bases of the junction unmatched. Germline V gene lookup returns CDR1 LGHDT and CDR2 YNNKEL (reference sequence). The CDR3 spans 15 residues.

The CDR3 coding sequence is TGTGCCAGCAGCTTAGGATCACAAGAGACCCAGTACTTC. Amino acids: CASSLGSQETQYF. This rearrangement joins TRBV11-2 to TRBJ2-5; D ambiguous. From germline, CDR1 is SGHAT and CDR2 FQNNGV. CDR3 length: 13 residues. V dropped 1 base and J dropped 2 bases, with 5 bases sitting between them.

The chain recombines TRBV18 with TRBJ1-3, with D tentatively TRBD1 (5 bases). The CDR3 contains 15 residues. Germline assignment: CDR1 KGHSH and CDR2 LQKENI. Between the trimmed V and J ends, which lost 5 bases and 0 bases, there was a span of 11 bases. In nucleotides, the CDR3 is TGTGCCAGCTCAACCCAGACAGTCTCTGGAAACACCATATATTTT. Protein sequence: CASSTQTVSGNTIYF.

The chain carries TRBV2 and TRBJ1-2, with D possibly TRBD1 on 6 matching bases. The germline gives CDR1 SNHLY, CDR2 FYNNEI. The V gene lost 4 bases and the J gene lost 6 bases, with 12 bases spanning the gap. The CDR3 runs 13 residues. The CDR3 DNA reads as TGTGCCAGCAGTGTCAGGGGTGTAAATGGCTACACCTTC. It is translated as CASSVRGVNGYTF.

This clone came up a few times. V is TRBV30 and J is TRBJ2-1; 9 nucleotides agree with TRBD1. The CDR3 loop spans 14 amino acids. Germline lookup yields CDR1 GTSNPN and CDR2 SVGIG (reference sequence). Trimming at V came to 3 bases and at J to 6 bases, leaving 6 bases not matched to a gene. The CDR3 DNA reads TGTGCCTGGAGCCTACAGGGGGCGGTCAATGAGCAGTTCTTC. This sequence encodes CAWSLQGAVNEQFF. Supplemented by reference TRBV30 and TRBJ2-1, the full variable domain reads SQTIHQWPATLVQPVGSPLSLECTVEGTSNPNLYWYRQAAGRGLQLLFYSVGIGQISSEVPQNLSASRPQDRQFILSSKKLLLSDSGFYLCAWSLQGAVNEQFFGPGTRLTVL.

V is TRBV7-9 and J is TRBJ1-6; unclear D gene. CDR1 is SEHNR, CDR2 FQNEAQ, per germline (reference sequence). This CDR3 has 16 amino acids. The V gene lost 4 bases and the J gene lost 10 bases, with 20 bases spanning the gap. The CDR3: CASSSRASTNTSPLHF. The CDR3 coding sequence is TGTGCCAGCAGCTCTCGGGCTTCCACCAATACCTCACCCCTCCACTTT.

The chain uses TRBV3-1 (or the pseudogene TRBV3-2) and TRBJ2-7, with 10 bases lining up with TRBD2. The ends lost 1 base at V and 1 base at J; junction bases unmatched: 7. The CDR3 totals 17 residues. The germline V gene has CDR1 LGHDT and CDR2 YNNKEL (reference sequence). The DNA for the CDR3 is TGTGCCAGCAGCCAAGTGGGGGTAGCGGGAGGTTCCTACGAGCAGTACTTC. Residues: CASSQVGVAGGSYEQYF.

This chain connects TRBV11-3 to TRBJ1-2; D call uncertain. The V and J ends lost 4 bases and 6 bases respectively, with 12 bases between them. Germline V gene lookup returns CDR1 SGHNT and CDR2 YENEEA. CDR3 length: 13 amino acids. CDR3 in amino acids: CASSSDGRNGYTF. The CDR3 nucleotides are TGTGCCAGCAGCTCGGACGGACGAAATGGCTACACCTTC.

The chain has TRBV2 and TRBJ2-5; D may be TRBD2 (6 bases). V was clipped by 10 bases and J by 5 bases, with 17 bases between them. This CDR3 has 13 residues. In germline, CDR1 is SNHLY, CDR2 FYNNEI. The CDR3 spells CAIGGDSRETQYF. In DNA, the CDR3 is TGTGCCATCGGCGGGGACTCACGGGAGACCCAGTACTTC.

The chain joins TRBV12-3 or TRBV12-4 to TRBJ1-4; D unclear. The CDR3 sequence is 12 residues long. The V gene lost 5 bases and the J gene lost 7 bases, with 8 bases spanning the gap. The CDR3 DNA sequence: TGTGCCAGCAGTCCCAGGATTGAAAAACTGTTTTTT. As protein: CASSPRIEKLFF.